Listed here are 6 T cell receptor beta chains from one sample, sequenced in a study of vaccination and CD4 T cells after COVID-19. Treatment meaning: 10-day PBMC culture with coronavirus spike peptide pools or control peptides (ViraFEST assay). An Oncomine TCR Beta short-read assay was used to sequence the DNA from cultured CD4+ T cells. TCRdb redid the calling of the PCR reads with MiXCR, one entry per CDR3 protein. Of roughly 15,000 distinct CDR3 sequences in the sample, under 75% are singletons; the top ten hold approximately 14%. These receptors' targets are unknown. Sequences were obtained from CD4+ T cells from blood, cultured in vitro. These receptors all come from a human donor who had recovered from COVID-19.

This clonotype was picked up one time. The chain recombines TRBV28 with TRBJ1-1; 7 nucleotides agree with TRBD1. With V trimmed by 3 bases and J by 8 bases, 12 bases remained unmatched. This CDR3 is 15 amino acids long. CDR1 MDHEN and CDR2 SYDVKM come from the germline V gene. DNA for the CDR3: TGTGCCAGCAGTTTGAACCAGGGGGGGATTATGGAAGCTTTCTTT. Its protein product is CASSLNQGGIMEAFF.

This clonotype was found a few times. This CDR3 is CSATDKNYGYTF. CDR3 nucleotides: TGCAGTGCTACCGACAAGAACTATGGCTACACCTTC. The J gene is TRBJ1-2, the V gene TRBV20-1; D remains unclear. CDR3 length: 12 residues. Germline V gene lookup returns CDR1 DFQATT and CDR2 SNEGSKA (reference sequence). Between the trimmed V and J ends, which lost 4 bases and 2 bases, there was a span of 8 bases.

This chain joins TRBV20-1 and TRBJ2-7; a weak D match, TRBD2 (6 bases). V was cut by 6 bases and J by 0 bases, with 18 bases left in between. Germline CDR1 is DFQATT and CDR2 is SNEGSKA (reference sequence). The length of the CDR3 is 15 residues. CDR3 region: CSAAGLGLSSYEQYF. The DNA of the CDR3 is TGCAGTGCCGCGGGGCTCGGATTAAGCTCCTACGAGCAGTACTTC.

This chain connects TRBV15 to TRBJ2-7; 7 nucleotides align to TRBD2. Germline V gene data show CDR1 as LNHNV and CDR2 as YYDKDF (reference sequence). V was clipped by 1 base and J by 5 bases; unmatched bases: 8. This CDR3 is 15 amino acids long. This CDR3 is CATSRVGERDDEQYF. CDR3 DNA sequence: TGTGCCACCAGCAGAGTTGGGGAGCGGGACGACGAGCAGTACTTC.

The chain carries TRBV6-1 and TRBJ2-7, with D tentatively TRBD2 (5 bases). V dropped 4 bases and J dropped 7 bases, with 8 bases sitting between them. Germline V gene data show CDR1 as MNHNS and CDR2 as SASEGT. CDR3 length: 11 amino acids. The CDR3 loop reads CASSVGREQYF. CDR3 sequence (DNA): TGTGCCAGCAGTGTAGGGAGAGAGCAGTACTTC.

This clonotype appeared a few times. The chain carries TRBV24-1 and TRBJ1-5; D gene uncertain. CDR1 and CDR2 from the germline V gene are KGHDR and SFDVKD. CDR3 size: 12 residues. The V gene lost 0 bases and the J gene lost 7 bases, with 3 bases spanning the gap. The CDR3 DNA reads TGTGCCACCAGTGATTTGGGCCAGCCCCAGCATTTT. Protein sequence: CATSDLGQPQHF.